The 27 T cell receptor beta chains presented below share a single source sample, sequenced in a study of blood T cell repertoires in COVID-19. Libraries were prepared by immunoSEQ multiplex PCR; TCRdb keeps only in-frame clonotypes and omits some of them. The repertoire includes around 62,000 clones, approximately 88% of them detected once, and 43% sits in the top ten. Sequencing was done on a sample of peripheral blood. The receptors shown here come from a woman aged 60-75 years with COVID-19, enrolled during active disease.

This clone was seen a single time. The CDR3: CASSPLGADTQYF. The CDR3 DNA reads TGTGCCAGCTCACCCCTAGGGGCGGATACGCAGTATTTT. V usage is TRBV7-2 and J usage is TRBJ2-3; D is possibly TRBD1 (5 bases). The V end lost 8 bases, the J end lost 6 bases, and 15 bases lay between the germline ends. This CDR3 comprises 13 residues. CDR1 and CDR2 from the germline V gene are SGHTA and FQGNSA.

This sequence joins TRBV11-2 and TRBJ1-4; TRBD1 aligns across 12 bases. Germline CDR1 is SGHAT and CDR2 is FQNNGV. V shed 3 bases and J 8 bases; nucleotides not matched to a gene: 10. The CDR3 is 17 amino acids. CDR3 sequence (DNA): TGTGCCAGCAGCTTGGGACAGGGGGCGCGAGGTCAAGAAAAACTGTTTTTT. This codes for CASSLGQGARGQEKLFF.

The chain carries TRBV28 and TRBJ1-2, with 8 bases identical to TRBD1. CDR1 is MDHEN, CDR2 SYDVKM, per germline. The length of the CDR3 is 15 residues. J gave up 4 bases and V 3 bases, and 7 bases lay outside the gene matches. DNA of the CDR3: TGTGCCAGCAGTTTGGCCTCAGGGGGCCTCTATGGCTACACCTTC. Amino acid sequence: CASSLASGGLYGYTF.

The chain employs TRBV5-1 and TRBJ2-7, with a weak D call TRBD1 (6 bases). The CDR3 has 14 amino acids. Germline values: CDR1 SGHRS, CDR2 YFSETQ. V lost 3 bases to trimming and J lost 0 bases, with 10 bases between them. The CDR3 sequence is CASSSGHRSYEQYF. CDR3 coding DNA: TGCGCCAGCAGCTCGGGACACCGCTCCTACGAGCAGTACTTC.

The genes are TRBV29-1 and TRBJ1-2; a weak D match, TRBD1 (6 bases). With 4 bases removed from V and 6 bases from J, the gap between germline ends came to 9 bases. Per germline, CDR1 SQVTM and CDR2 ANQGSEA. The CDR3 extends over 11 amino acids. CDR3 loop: CSVVQGNGYTF. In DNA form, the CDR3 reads TGCAGCGTTGTACAGGGTAATGGCTACACCTTC.

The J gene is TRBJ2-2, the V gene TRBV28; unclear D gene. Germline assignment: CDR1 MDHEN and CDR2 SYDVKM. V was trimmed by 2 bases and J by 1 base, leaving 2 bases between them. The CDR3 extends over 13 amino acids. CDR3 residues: CASSLLNTGELFF. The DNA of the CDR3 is TGTGCCAGCAGTTTACTGAACACCGGGGAGCTGTTTTTT.

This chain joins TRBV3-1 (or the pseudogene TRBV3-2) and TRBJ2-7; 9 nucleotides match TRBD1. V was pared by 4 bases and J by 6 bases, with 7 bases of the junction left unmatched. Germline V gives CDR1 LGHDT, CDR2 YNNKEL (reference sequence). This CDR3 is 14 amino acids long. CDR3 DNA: TGTGCCAGCAGCCGAGGACAGGGGACCGGCGAGCAGTACTTC. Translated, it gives CASSRGQGTGEQYF.

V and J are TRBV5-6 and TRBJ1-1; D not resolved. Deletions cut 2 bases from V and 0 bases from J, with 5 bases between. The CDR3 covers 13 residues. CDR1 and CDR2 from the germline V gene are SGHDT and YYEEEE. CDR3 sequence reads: CASSFPVNTEAFF. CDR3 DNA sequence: TGTGCCAGCAGCTTCCCAGTGAACACTGAAGCTTTCTTT. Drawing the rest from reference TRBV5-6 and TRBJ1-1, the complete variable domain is DAGVTQSPTHLIKTRGQQVTLRCSPKSGHDTVSWYQQALGQGPQFIFQYYEEEERQRGNFPDRFSGHQFPNYSSELNVNALLLGDSALYLCASSFPVNTEAFFGQGTRLTVV.

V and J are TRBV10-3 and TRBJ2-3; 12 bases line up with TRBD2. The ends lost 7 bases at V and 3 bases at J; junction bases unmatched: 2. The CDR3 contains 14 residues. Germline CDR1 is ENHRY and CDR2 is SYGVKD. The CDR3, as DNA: TGTGCCATCACCGGGACTAGCGGGACAGATACGCAGTATTTT. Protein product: CAITGTSGTDTQYF.

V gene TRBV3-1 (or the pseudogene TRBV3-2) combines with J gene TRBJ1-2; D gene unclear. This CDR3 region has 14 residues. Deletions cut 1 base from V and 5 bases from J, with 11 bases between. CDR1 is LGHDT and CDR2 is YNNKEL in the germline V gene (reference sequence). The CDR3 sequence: CASSQGRDRYGYTF. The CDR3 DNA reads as TGTGCCAGCAGCCAAGGGAGAGACCGATATGGCTACACCTTC.

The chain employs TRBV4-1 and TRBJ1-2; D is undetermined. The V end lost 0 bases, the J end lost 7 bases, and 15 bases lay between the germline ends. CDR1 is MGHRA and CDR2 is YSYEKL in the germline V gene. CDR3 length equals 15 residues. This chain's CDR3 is CASSQDRSGLAGYTF. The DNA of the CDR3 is TGCGCCAGCAGCCAAGATAGGAGCGGGCTGGCTGGCTACACCTTC.

In DNA form, the CDR3 reads TGTGCCTGGAGTGTTGGGCAGAACACTGAAGCTTTCTTT. Residues: CAWSVGQNTEAFF. The gene calls are TRBV30 and TRBJ1-1; D unresolved. The CDR3 sequence is 13 residues long. Germline loops: CDR1 GTSNPN, CDR2 SVGIG (reference sequence). V was trimmed by 0 bases and J by 1 base, leaving 6 bases between them.

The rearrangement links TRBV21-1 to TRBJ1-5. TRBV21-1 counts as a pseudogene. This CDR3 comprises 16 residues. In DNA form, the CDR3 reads TGTGCCAGCAGCAAAGAAACTTGGGGAGGGGATCAGCCCCAGCATTTT. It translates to CASSKETWGGDQPQHF.

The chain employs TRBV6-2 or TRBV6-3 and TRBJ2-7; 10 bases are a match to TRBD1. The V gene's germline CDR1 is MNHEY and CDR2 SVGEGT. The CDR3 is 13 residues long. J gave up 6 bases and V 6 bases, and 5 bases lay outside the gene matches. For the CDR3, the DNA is TGTGCCAGCAGCTGGACAGGGGGAAGCGAGCAGTACTTC. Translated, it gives CASSWTGGSEQYF.

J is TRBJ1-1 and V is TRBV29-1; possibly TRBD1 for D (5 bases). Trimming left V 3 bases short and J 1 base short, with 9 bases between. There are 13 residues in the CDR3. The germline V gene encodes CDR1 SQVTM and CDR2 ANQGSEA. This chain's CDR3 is CSVDVGGNTEAFF. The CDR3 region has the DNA TGCAGCGTTGACGTGGGGGGGAACACTGAAGCTTTCTTT.

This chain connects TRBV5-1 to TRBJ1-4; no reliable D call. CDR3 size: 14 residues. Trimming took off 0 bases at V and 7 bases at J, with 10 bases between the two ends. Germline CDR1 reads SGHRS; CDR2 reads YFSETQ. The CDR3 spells CASSLDTGPEKLFF. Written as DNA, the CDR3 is TGCGCCAGCAGCTTGGACACGGGTCCTGAAAAACTGTTTTTT.

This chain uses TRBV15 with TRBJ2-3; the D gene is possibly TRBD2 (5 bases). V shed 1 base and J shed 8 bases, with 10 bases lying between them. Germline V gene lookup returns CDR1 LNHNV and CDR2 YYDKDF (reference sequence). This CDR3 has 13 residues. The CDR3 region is CATSRGAEGTQYF. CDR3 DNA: TGTGCCACCAGCAGAGGAGCTGAGGGTACGCAGTATTTT.

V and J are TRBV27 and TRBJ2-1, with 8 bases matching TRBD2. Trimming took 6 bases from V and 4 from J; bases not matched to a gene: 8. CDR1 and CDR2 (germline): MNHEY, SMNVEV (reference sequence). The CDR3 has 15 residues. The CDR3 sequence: CASRQLAVNYNEQFF. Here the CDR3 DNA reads TGTGCCAGCAGACAACTAGCGGTAAATTACAATGAGCAGTTCTTC.

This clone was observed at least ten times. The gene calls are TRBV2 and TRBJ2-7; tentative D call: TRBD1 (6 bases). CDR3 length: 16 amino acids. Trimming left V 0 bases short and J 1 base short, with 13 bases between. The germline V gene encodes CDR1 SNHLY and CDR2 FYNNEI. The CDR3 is CASSEAGGVGSYEQYF. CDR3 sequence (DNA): TGTGCCAGCAGTGAAGCTGGGGGCGTGGGGTCCTACGAGCAGTACTTC.

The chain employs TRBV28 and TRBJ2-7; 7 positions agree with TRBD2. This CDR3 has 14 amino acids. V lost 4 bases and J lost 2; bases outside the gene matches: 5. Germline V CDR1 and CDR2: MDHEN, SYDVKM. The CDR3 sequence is CASSSGGRPYEQYF. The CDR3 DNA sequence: TGTGCCAGCAGTTCGGGCGGGAGACCCTACGAGCAGTACTTC. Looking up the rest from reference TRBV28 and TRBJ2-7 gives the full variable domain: DVKVTQSSRYLVKRTGEKVFLECVQDMDHENMFWYRQDPGLGLRLIYFSYDVKMKEKGDIPEGYSVSREKKERFSLILESASTNQTSMYLCASSSGGRPYEQYFGPGTRLTVT.

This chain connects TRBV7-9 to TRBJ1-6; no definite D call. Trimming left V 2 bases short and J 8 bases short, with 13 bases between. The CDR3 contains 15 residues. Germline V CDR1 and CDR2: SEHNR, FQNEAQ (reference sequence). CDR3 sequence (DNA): TGTGCCAGCAGCTTATCCGGCCGGGAGCATTCACCCCTCCACTTT. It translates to CASSLSGREHSPLHF.

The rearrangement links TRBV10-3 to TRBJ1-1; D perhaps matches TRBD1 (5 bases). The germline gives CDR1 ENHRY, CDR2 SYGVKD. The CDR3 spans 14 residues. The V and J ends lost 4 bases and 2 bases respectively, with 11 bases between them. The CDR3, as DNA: TGTGCCATCAGTGGGGGGGACCTTAACACTGAAGCTTTCTTT. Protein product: CAISGGDLNTEAFF.

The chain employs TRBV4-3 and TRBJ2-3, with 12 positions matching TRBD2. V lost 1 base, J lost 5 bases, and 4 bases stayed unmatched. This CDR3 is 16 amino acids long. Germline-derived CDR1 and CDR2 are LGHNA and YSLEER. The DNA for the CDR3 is TGCGCCAGCAGCCAAGTGGCACTAGCGGGAGGAGATACGCAGTATTTT. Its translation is CASSQVALAGGDTQYF.

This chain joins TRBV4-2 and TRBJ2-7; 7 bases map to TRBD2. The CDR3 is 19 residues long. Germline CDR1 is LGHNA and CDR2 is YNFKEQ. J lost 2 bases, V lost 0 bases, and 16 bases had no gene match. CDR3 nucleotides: TGTGCCAGCAGCCAAGAGTTTTTGGCTGGTAGCGGGTATCCCTACGAGCAGTACTTC. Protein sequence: CASSQEFLAGSGYPYEQYF.

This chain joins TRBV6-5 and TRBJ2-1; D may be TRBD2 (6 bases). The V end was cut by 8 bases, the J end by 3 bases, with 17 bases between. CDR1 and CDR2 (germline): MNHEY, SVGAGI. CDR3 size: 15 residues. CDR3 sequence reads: CASGSGSVVYNEQFF. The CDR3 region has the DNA TGTGCCAGCGGCTCCGGGAGCGTGGTCTACAATGAGCAGTTCTTC.

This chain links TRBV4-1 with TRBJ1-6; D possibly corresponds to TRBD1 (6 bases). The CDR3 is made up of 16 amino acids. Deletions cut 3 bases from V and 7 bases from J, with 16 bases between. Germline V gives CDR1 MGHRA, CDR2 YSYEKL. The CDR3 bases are TGCGCCAGCAGCCACCCGGGACACTCGGCAAATTCACCCCTCCACTTT. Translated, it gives CASSHPGHSANSPLHF.

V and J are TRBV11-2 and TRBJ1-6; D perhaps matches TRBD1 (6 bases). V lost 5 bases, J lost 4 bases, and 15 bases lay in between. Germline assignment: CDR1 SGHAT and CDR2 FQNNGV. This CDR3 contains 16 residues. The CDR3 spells CASSQRGGAYNSPLHF. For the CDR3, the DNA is TGTGCCAGCAGCCAAAGGGGGGGGGCGTATAATTCACCCCTCCACTTT.